A selection of T cell receptor beta chains follows, all from one sample in a study of CD8+ T cells in alopecia areata. Sequenced by immunoSEQ multiplex PCR; TCRdb stores in-frame clones only, minus some. The sample carries approximately 210,000 clones, around 66% recorded once. The sequencing used CD4+ T cells sorted from blood, collected at week 4, from a patient treated with tofacitinib. All receptors come from a human donor with alopecia areata. The CDR3 runs from the conserved cysteine through the conserved F or W. A D gene is named only where the DNA matches it firmly. Not all rows give a size; the values are once, few, many and, for expanded clones, a class.

abundance: .
len: 13
v_gene: TRBV7-2
j_gene: TRBJ1-1
d_gene: .
CDR3aa: CASSLAGNTEAFF
CDR3nt: TGTGCCAGCAGCTTAGCAGGGAACACTGAAGCTTTCTTT

abundance: .
len: 14
v_gene: TRBV11-3
j_gene: TRBJ1-2
d_gene: .
CDR3aa: CASSFDSLNYGYTF
CDR3nt: TGTGCCAGCAGCTTTGACAGCCTTAACTATGGCTACACCTTC

abundance: .
len: 14
v_gene: TRBV7-9
j_gene: TRBJ2-4
d_gene: TRBD1
CDR3aa: CASSSLDRGDIQYF
CDR3nt: TGTGCCAGCAGCTCGCTGGACAGGGGGGACATTCAGTACTTC

abundance: .
len: 17
v_gene: TRBV4-2
j_gene: TRBJ2-3
d_gene: TRBD2
CDR3aa: CASSQGISGGGPDTQYF
CDR3nt: TGTGCCAGCAGCCAAGGTATCAGCGGGGGTGGGCCAGATACGCAGTATTTT

abundance: .
len: 13
v_gene: TRBV30
j_gene: TRBJ1-5
d_gene: .
CDR3aa: CAWSRGNNQPQHF
CDR3nt: TGTGCCTGGAGTAGAGGAAACAATCAGCCCCAGCATTTT

abundance: .
len: 14
v_gene: TRBV5-4
j_gene: TRBJ2-1
d_gene: .
CDR3aa: CASSPGSIYNEQFF
CDR3nt: TGTGCCAGCAGCCCAGGGTCCATCTACAATGAGCAGTTCTTC

abundance: .
len: 13
v_gene: TRBV4-2
j_gene: TRBJ1-1
d_gene: .
CDR3aa: CASSQATGAEAFF
CDR3nt: TGTGCCAGCAGCCAAGCCACCGGGGCTGAAGCTTTCTTT

abundance: .
len: 13
v_gene: TRBV9
j_gene: TRBJ2-1
d_gene: TRBD2
CDR3aa: CASSVVTSGEQFF
CDR3nt: TGTGCCAGCAGCGTAGTCACTAGCGGGGAGCAGTTCTTC

abundance: .
len: 15
v_gene: TRBV7-2
j_gene: TRBJ1-5
d_gene: .
CDR3aa: CASSLESARGRPQHF
CDR3nt: TGTGCCAGCAGCTTAGAATCGGCCAGAGGAAGGCCCCAGCATTTT

abundance: .
len: 14
v_gene: TRBV2
j_gene: TRBJ1-5
d_gene: .
CDR3aa: CASVASYSNQPQHF
CDR3nt: TGTGCCAGCGTTGCCAGCTATAGCAATCAGCCCCAGCATTTT

abundance: few
len: 15
v_gene: TRBV5-6
j_gene: TRBJ2-6
d_gene: .
CDR3aa: CASSLGFSGANVLTF
CDR3nt: TGTGCCAGCAGCTTGGGGTTCTCTGGGGCCAACGTCCTGACTTTC

abundance: .
len: 15
v_gene: TRBV30
j_gene: TRBJ2-7
d_gene: TRBD1
CDR3aa: CAWSGRDRATYEQYF
CDR3nt: TGTGCCTGGAGTGGCCGGGACAGGGCCACCTACGAGCAGTACTTC

abundance: once
len: 14
v_gene: TRBV29-1
j_gene: TRBJ2-2
d_gene: .
CDR3aa: CSVGTGRSSGELFF
CDR3nt: TGCAGCGTAGGTACAGGGAGGTCGTCCGGGGAGCTGTTTTTT

abundance: .
len: 14
v_gene: TRBV30
j_gene: TRBJ2-1
d_gene: .
CDR3aa: CAWSPTVNYNEQFF
CDR3nt: TGTGCCTGGAGTCCTACGGTCAACTACAATGAGCAGTTCTTC

abundance: .
len: 15
v_gene: TRBV4-3
j_gene: TRBJ2-5
d_gene: .
CDR3aa: CASSQVGGRQETQYF
CDR3nt: TGCGCCAGCAGCCAAGTAGGAGGACGCCAAGAGACCCAGTACTTC

abundance: .
len: 15
v_gene: TRBV7-2
j_gene: TRBJ2-3
d_gene: TRBD2
CDR3aa: CASSFSSGGTDTQYF
CDR3nt: TGTGCCAGCAGCTTTTCTAGCGGGGGTACAGATACGCAGTATTTT

abundance: .
len: 13
v_gene: TRBV21-1
j_gene: TRBJ2-7
d_gene: .
CDR3aa: CASSQGTSNEQYF
CDR3nt: TGTGCCAGCAGCCAAGGGACCTCTAACGAGCAGTACTTC

abundance: .
len: 14
v_gene: TRBV2
j_gene: TRBJ2-5
d_gene: TRBD2
CDR3aa: CASKLAGGQETQYF
CDR3nt: TGTGCCAGCAAACTAGCGGGGGGCCAAGAGACCCAGTACTTC

abundance: few
len: 15
v_gene: TRBV2
j_gene: TRBJ2-5
d_gene: TRBD1
CDR3aa: CASIPDRGSGKTQYF
CDR3nt: TGTGCCAGCATACCGGACAGGGGATCGGGGAAGACCCAGTACTTC

abundance: .
len: 13
v_gene: TRBV10-2
j_gene: TRBJ2-2
d_gene: .
CDR3aa: CASTPDGGGELFF
CDR3nt: TGCGCCAGCACCCCGGACGGAGGCGGGGAGCTGTTTTTT

abundance: .
len: 15
v_gene: TRBV7-9
j_gene: TRBJ2-1
d_gene: TRBD1
CDR3aa: CASSLGTGSYNEQFF
CDR3nt: TGTGCCAGCAGCTTAGGGACAGGCTCCTACAATGAGCAGTTCTTC

abundance: .
len: 16
v_gene: TRBV5-1
j_gene: TRBJ1-4
d_gene: TRBD1
CDR3aa: CASSFHPGQPNEKLFF
CDR3nt: TGCGCCAGCAGCTTTCATCCGGGACAGCCCAATGAAAAACTGTTTTTT

abundance: few
len: 16
v_gene: TRBV7-2
j_gene: TRBJ1-3
d_gene: .
CDR3aa: CASSLVGRGTGNTIYF
CDR3nt: TGTGCCAGCAGCTTAGTAGGCCGCGGTACTGGAAACACCATATATTTT

abundance: once
len: 15
v_gene: TRBV2
j_gene: TRBJ1-6
d_gene: TRBD1
CDR3aa: CASRRDRGTNSPLHF
CDR3nt: TGTGCCAGCAGGAGGGACAGGGGGACGAATTCACCCCTCCACTTT

abundance: .
len: 11
v_gene: TRBV29-1
j_gene: TRBJ2-7
d_gene: TRBD1
CDR3aa: CSVITGAEQYF
CDR3nt: TGCAGCGTCATTACAGGGGCCGAGCAGTACTTC

abundance: .
len: 15
v_gene: TRBV27
j_gene: TRBJ2-7
d_gene: TRBD2
CDR3aa: CASSRGLAGGGEQYF
CDR3nt: TGTGCCAGCAGTCGGGGACTAGCGGGCGGGGGCGAGCAGTACTTC

abundance: once
len: 14
v_gene: TRBV15
j_gene: TRBJ2-5
d_gene: TRBD1
CDR3aa: CATSRVTGRETQYF
CDR3nt: TGTGCCACCAGCAGAGTGACAGGGAGAGAGACCCAGTACTTC